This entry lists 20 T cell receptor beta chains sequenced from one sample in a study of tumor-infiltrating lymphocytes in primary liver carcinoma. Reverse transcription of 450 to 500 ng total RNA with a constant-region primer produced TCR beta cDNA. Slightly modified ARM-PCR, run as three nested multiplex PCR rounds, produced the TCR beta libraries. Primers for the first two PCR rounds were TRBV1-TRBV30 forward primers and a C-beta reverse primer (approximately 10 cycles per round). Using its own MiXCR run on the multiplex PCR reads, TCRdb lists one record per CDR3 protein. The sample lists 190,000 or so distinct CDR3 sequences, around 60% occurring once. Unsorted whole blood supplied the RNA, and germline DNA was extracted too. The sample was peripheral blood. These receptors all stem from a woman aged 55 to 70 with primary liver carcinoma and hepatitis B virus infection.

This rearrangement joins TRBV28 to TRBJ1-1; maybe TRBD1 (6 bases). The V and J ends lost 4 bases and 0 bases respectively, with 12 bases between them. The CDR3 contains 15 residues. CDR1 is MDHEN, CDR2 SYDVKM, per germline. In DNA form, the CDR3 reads TGTGCCAGCAGTTCCTACAGGGCCATGAACACTGAAGCTTTCTTT. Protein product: CASSSYRAMNTEAFF.

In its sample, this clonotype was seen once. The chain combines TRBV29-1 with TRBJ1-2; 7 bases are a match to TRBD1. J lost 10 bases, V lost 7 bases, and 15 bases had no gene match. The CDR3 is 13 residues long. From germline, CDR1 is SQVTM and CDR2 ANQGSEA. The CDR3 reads CSAVWDSTDDYTF. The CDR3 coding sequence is TGCAGCGCCGTTTGGGACAGCACGGACGACTACACCTTC.

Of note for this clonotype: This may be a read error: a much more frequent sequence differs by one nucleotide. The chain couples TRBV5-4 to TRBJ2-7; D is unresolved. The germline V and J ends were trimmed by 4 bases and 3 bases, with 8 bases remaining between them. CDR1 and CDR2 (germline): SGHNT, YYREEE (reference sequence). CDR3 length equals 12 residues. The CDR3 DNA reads TGTGCCAGCAGCGTCAACAGCTACGAGCAGTACTTC. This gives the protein CASSVNSYEQYF.

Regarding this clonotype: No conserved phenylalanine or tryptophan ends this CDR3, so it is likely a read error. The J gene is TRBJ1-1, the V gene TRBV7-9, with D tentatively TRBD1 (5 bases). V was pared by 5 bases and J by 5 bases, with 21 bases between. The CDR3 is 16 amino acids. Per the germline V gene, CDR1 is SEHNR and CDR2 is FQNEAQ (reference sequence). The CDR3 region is CASSAFRGIMVTEAFI. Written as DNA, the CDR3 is TGTGCCAGCAGCGCCTTTAGGGGTATTATGGTGACTGAAGCTTTCATA.

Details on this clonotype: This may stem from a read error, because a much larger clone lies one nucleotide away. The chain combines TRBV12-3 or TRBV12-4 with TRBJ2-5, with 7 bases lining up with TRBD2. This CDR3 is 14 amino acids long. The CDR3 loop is CVSSLASGEETQYF. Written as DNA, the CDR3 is TGTGTCAGCAGTTTAGCTAGCGGTGAAGAGACCCAGTACTTC.

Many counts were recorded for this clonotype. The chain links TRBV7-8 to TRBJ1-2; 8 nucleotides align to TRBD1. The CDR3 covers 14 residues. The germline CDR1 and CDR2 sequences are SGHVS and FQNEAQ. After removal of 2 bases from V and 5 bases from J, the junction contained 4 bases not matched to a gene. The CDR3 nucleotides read TGTGCCAGCAGCTTAAGTCGGACAGGGTATGGCTACACCTTC. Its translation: CASSLSRTGYGYTF. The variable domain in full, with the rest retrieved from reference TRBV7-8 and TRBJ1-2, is GAGVSQSPRYKVAKRGQDVALRCDPISGHVSLFWYQQALGQGPEFLTYFQNEAQLDKSGLPSDRFFAERPEGSVSTLKIQRTQQEDSAVYLCASSLSRTGYGYTFGSGTRLTVV.

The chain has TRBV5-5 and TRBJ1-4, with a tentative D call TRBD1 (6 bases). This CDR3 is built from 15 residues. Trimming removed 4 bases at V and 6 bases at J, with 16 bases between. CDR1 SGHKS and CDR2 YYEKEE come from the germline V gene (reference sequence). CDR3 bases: TGTGCCAGCAGCCCGTTTGACAGGACAGATGAAAAACTGTTTTTT. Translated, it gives CASSPFDRTDEKLFF. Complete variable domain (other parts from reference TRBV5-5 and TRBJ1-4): DAGVTQSPTHLIKTRGQQVTLRCSPISGHKSVSWYQQVLGQGPQFIFQYYEKEERGRGNFPDRFSARQFPNYSSELNVNALLLGDSALYLCASSPFDRTDEKLFFGSGTQLSVL.

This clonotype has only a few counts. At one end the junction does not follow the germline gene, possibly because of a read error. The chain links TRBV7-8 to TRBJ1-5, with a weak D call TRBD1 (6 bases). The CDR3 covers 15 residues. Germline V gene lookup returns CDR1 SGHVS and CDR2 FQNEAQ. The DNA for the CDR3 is TGTACCAGCAGCTTAGGGCAGGGGAGCAATCAGCCCCAGCATTTT. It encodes CTSSLGQGSNQPQHF.

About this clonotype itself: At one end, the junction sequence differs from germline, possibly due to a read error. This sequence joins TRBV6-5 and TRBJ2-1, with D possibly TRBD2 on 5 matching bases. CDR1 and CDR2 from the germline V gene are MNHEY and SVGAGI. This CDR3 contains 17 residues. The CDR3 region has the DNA TGTGCCAGGAGTTACCTCCGAGGGCATCCCACGGGTAATGAGCAGTTCTTC. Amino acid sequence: CARSYLRGHPTGNEQFF.

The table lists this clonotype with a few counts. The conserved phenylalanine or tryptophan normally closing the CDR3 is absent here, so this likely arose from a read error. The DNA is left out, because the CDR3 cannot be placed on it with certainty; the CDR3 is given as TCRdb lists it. CDR3 loop: CASSFGLAGVSRP. The chain employs TRBV28 and TRBJ2-3; the table's D call TRBD2 went unverified against the DNA. Germline CDR1 is MDHEN and CDR2 is SYDVKM. The CDR3 extends over 13 residues, inclusive of both ends.

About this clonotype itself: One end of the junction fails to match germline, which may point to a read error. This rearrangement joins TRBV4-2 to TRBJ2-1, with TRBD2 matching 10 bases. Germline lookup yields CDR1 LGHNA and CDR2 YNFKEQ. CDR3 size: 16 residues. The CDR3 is CASSQAGTSVDNEQFF. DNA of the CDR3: TGTGCCAGCAGTCAAGCCGGGACTAGCGTAGACAATGAGCAGTTCTTC.

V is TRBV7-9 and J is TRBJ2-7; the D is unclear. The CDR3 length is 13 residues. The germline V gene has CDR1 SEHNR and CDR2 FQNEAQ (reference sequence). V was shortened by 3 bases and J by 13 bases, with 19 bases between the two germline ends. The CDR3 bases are TGTGCCAGCAGCTTCCGCGAGGCTAACGGGTGTTACTTC. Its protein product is CASSFREANGCYF.

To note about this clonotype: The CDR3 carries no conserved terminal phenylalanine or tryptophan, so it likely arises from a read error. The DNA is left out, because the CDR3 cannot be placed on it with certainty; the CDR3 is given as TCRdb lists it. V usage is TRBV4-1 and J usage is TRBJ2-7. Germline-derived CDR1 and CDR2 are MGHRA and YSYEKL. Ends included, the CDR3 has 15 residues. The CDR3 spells CASSHTADPSYEQYL.

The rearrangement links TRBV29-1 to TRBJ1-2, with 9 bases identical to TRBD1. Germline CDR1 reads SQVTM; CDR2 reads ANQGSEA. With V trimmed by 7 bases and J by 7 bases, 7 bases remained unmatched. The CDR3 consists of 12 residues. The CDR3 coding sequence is TGCAGCGCAATCGGACAGGGGACTGGCTACACCTTC. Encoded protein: CSAIGQGTGYTF. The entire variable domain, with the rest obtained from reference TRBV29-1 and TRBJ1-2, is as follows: SAVISQKPSRDICQRGTSLTIQCQVDSQVTMMFWYRQQPGQSLTLIATANQGSEATYESGFVIDKFPISRPNLTFSTLTVSNMSPEDSSIYLCSAIGQGTGYTFGSGTRLTVV.

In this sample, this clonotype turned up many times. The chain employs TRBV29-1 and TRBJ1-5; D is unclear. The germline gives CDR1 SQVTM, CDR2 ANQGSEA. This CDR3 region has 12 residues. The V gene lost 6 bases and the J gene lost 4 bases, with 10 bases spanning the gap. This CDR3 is CSVKGPNQPQHF. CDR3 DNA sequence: TGCAGCGTCAAAGGGCCGAATCAGCCCCAGCATTTT.

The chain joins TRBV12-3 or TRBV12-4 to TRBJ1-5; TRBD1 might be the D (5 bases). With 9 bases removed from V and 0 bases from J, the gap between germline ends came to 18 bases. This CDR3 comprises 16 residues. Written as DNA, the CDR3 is TGTGCCAGGAGCGGGCAGGGCTTGGGTAGCAATCAGCCCCAGCATTTT. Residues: CARSGQGLGSNQPQHF.

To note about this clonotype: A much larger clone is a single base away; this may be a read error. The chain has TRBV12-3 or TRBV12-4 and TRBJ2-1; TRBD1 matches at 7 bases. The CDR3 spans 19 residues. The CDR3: CVSSLTARGKNKPYNEQFF. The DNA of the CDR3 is TGTGTCAGCAGTTTGACTGCCAGGGGGAAAAATAAGCCGTACAATGAGCAGTTCTTC.

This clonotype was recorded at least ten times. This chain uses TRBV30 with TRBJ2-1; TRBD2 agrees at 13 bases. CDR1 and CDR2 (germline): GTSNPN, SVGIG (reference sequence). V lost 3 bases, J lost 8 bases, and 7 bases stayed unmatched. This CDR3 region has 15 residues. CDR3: CAWRRLAGGRHEQFF. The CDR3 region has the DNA TGTGCCTGGAGGCGACTAGCGGGAGGTCGGCATGAGCAGTTCTTC.

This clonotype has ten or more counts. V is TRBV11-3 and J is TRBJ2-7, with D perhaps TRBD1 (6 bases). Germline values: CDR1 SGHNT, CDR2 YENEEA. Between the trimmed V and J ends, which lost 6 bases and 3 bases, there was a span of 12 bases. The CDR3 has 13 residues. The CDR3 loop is CASSSYRVYEQYF. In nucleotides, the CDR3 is TGTGCCAGCAGTTCCTACAGGGTCTACGAGCAGTACTTC.

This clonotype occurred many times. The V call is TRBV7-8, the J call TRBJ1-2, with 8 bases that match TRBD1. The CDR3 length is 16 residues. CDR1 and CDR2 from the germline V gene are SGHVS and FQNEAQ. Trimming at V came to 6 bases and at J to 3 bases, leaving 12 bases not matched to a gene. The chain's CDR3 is CASRKRGGQGDYGYTF. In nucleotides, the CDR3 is TGTGCCAGCAGGAAAAGAGGAGGACAGGGAGACTATGGCTACACCTTC.